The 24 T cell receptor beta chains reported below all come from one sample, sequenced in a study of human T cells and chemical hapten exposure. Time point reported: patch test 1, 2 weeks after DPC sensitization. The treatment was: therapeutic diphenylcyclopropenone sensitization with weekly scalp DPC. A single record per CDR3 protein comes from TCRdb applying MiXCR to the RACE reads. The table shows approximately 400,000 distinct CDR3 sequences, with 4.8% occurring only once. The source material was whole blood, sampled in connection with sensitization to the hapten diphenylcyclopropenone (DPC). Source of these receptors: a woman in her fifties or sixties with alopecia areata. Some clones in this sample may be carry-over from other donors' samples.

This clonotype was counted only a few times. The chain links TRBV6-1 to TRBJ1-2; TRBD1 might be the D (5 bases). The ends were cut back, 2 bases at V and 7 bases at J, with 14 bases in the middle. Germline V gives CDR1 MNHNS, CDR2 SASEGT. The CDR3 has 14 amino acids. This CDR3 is CASSELQAGTGYTF. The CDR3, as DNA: TGTGCCAGCAGTGAATTACAGGCCGGCACTGGCTACACCTTC.

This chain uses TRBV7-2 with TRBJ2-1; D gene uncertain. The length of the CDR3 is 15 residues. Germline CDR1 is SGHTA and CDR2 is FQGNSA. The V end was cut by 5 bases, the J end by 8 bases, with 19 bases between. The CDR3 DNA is TGTGCCAGCAGCCCCCCCATGGGATCTTTCCATGAGCAGTTCTTC. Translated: CASSPPMGSFHEQFF. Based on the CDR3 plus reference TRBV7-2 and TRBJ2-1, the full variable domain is GAGVSQSPSNKVTEKGKDVELRCDPISGHTALYWYRQSLGQGLEFLIYFQGNSAPDKSGLPSDRFSAERTGGSVSTLTIQRTQQEDSAVYLCASSPPMGSFHEQFFGPGTRLTVL.

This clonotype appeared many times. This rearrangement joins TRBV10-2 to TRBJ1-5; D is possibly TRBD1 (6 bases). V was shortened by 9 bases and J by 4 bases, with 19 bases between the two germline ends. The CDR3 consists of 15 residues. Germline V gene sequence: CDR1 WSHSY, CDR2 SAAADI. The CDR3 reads CASRVSQGLNQPQHF. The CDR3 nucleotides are TGCGCCAGTCGAGTCTCTCAGGGGTTGAATCAGCCCCAGCATTTT.

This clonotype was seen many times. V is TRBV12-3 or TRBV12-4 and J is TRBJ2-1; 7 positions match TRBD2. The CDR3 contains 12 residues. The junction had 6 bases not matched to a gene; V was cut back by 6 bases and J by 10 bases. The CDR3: CASRTSIREQFF. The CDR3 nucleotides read TGTGCCAGCAGGACTAGCATTAGGGAGCAGTTCTTC.

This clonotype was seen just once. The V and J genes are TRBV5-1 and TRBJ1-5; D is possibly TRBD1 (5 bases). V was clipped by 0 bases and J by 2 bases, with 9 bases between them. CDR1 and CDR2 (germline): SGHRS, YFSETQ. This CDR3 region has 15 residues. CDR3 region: CASSLEAGGNQPQHF. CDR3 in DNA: TGCGCCAGCAGCTTGGAAGCGGGGGGCAATCAGCCCCAGCATTTT.

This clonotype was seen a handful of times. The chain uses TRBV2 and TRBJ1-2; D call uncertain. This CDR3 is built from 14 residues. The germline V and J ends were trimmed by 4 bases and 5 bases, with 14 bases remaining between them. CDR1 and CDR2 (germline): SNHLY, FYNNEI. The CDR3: CASSGSGGPYGYTF. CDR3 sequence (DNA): TGTGCCAGCAGTGGCAGCGGCGGACCTTATGGCTACACCTTC. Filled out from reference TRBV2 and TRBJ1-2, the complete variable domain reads EPEVTQTPSHQVTQMGQEVILRCVPISNHLYFYWYRQILGQKVEFLVSFYNNEISEKSEIFDDQFSVERPDGSNFTLKIRSTKLEDSAMYFCASSGSGGPYGYTFGSGTRLTVV.

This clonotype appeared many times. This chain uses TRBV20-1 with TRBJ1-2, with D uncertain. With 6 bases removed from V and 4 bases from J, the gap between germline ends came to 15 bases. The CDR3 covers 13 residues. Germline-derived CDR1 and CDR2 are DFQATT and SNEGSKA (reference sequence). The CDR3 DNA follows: TGCAGTGCAATCTCTGAAGATGGCTATGGCTACACCTTC. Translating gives CSAISEDGYGYTF.

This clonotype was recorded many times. CDR3 sequence: CASSLGQGGINTEAFF. CDR3 nucleotides: TGTGCCAGCAGCTTAGGGCAGGGGGGGATCAACACTGAAGCTTTCTTT. The chain employs TRBV11-3 and TRBJ1-1; 7 nucleotides agree with TRBD1. From germline, CDR1 is SGHNT and CDR2 YENEEA. CDR3 length: 16 residues. Trimming removed 1 base from V and 2 bases from J; junction bases left unmatched: 7.

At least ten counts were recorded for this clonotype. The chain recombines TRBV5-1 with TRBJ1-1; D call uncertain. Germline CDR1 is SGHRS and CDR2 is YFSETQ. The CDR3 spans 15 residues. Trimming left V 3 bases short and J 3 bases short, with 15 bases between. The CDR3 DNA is TGCGCCAGCAGCTGGGGAGATTCGAGAGACACTGAAGCTTTCTTT. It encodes CASSWGDSRDTEAFF.

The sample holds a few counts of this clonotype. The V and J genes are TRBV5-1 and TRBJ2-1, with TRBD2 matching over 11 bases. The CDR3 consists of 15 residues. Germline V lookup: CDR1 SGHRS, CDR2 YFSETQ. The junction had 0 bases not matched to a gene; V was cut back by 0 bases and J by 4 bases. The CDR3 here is CASSLVAGGYNEQFF. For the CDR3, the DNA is TGCGCCAGCAGCTTGGTAGCGGGAGGGTACAATGAGCAGTTCTTC.

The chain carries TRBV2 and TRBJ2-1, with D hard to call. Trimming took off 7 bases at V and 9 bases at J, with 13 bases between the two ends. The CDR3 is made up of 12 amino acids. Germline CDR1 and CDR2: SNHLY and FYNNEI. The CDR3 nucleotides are TGTGCCAGCACTATACTTGCCGGTGAGCAGTTCTTC. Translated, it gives CASTILAGEQFF.

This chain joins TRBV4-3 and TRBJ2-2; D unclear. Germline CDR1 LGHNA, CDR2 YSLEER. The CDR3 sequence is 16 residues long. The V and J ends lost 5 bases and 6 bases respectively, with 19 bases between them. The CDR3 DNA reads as TGCGCCAGCAGCTACCAAGAGTCGTCGGTATCCGGGGAGCTGTTTTTT. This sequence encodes CASSYQESSVSGELFF.

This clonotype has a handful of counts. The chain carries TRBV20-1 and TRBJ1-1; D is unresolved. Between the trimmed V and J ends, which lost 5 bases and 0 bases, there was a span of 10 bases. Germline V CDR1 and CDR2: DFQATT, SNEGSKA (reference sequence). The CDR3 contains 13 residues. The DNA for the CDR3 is TGCAGTGCTGGGAGAAGTATGAACACTGAAGCTTTCTTT. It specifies CSAGRSMNTEAFF.

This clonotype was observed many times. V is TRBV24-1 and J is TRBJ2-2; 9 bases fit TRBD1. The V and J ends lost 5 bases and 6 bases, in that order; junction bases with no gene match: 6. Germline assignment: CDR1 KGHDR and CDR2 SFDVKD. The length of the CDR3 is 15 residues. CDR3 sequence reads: CATSAPDRGPGELFF. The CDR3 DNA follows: TGTGCCACCAGTGCCCCGGACAGGGGCCCCGGGGAGCTGTTTTTT.

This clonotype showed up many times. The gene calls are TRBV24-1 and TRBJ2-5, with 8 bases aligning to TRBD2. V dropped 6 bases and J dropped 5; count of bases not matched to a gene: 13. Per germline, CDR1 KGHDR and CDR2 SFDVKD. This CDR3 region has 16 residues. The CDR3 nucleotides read TGTGCCACCAGTTCTACAAAACCGGGAGGGGATGAGACCCAGTACTTC. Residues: CATSSTKPGGDETQYF.

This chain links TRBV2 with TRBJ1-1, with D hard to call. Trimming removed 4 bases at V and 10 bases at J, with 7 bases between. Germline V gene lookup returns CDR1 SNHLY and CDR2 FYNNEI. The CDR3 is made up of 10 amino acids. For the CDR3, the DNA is TGTGCCAGCAGTGCCCTGGGAGCTTTCTTT. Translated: CASSALGAFF.

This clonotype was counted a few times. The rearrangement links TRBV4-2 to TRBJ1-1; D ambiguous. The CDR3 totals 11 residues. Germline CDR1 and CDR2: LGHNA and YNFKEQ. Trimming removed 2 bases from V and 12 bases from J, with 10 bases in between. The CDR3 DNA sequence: TGTGCCAGCAGCCAAATGAAGGACTCTTTCTTT. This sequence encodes CASSQMKDSFF.

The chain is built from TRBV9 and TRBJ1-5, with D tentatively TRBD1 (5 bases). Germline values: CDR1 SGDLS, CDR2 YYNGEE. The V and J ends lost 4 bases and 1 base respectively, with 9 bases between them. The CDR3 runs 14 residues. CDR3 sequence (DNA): TGTGCCAGCAGCTGGGACGGAAGCAATCAGCCCCAGCATTTT. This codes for CASSWDGSNQPQHF.

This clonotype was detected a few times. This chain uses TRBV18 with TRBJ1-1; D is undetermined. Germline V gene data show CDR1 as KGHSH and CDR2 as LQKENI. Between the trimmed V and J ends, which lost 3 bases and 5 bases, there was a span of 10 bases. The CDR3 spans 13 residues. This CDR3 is CASSPLLDTEAFF. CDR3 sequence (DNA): TGTGCCAGCTCACCCCTGCTGGATACTGAAGCTTTCTTT.

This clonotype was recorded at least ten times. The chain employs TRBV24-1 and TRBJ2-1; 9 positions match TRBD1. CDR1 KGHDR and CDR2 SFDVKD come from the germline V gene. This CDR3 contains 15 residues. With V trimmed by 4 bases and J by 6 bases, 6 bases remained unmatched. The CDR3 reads CATSEAGTGSNEQFF. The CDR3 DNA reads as TGTGCCACCAGTGAGGCCGGGACAGGGAGCAATGAGCAGTTCTTC.

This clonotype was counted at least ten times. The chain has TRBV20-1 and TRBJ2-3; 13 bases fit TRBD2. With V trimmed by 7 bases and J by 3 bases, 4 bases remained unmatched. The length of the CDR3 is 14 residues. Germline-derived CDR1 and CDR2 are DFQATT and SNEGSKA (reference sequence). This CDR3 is CSVRGLAGTDTQYF. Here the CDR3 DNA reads TGCAGTGTTAGGGGACTAGCGGGGACAGATACGCAGTATTTT.

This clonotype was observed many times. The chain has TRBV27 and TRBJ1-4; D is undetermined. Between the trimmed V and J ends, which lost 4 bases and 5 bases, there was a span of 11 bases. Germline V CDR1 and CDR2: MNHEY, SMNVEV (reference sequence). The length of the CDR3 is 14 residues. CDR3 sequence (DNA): TGTGCCAGCAGTTCCAGTGTTGGGAATGAAAAACTGTTTTTT. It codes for CASSSSVGNEKLFF.

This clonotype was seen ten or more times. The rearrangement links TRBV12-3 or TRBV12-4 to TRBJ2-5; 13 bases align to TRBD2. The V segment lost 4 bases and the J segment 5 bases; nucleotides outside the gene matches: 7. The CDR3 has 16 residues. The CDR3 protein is CASSSGLAGEGETQYF. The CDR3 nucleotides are TGTGCCAGCAGTTCCGGACTAGCGGGGGAAGGGGAGACCCAGTACTTC.

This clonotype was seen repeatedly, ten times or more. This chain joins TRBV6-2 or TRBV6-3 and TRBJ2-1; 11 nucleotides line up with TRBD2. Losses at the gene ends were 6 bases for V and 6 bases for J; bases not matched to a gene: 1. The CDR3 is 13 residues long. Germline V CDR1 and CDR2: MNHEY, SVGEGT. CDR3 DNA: TGTGCCAGCAGACTAGCGGGAGTCAATGAGCAGTTCTTC. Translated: CASRLAGVNEQFF.